The 20 T cell receptor beta chains below all came from one sample that was sequenced in a study of shared clonotypes between healthy human individuals. CD45RO-negative cells were positively selected for CCR7, leaving out terminally differentiated effector memory CD45RA+ cells. TCRdb keeps only in-frame clones here, not all; method: immunoSEQ multiplex PCR. The data show around 1,900,000 clones, over 85% seen once. The sequenced sample was naive CD8+ T cells from PBMCs. Source of these receptors: a man aged 18 to 29 in good health. Some clones in this sample may be carry-over from other donors' samples.

Concerning this clone: Other DNA sequences in the sample encode the same CDR3. The rearrangement links TRBV5-6 to TRBJ2-7; D is undetermined. Trimming pared 0 bases from V and 3 bases from J, leaving 4 bases between. The CDR3 covers 12 residues. Germline CDR1 is SGHDT and CDR2 is YYEEEE. The CDR3 sequence is CASSLGLYEQYF. CDR3 DNA sequence: TGTGCCAGCAGCTTGGGACTCTACGAGCAGTACTTC. The entire variable domain, with the rest obtained from reference TRBV5-6 and TRBJ2-7, is as follows: DAGVTQSPTHLIKTRGQQVTLRCSPKSGHDTVSWYQQALGQGPQFIFQYYEEEERQRGNFPDRFSGHQFPNYSSELNVNALLLGDSALYLCASSLGLYEQYFGPGTRLTVT.

This chain uses TRBV2 with TRBJ2-1; no firm D call. Trimming removed 7 bases at V and 3 bases at J, with 7 bases between. Germline CDR1 is SNHLY and CDR2 is FYNNEI. The CDR3 is 12 amino acids. The CDR3 region has the DNA TGTGCCAGCACGGAATTCTACAATGAGCAGTTCTTC. This gives the protein CASTEFYNEQFF.

The V call is TRBV27, the J call TRBJ1-2; 7 bases line up with TRBD1. V lost 6 bases, J lost 5 bases, and 15 bases stayed unmatched. Per the germline V gene, CDR1 is MNHEY and CDR2 is SMNVEV (reference sequence). The CDR3 length is 16 residues. CDR3 nucleotide sequence: TGTGCCAGCAGGGGCCTAATTGGACAGGCTGAATATGGCTACACCTTC. Its protein is CASRGLIGQAEYGYTF.

The CDR3 coding sequence is TGCAGCGTTGAAGATCTAGTTCAGGGCCGCCGGAGGCAGTATTTT. Protein product: CSVEDLVQGRRRQYF. The genes are TRBV29-1 and TRBJ2-3; tentatively, D is TRBD1 (5 bases). Germline assignment: CDR1 SQVTM and CDR2 ANQGSEA. Trimming cost V 0 bases and J 11 bases, with 21 bases left between them. The CDR3 totals 15 residues.

In its sample, this clone was seen once. Other DNA sequences from this sample encode an identical CDR3 as well. V and J are TRBV11-3 and TRBJ2-2; D is unresolved. Germline CDR1 SGHNT, CDR2 YENEEA. This CDR3 contains 14 residues. V was shortened by 2 bases and J by 1 base, with 5 bases between the two germline ends. The CDR3 DNA follows: TGTGCCAGCAGCTTAACGGTGAACACCGGGGAGCTGTTTTTT. Translating gives CASSLTVNTGELFF.

This clone appeared a single time. The V call is TRBV4-1, the J call TRBJ2-2, with TRBD2 as a possible D gene (6 bases). Germline lookup yields CDR1 MGHRA and CDR2 YSYEKL. This CDR3 is 14 amino acids long. V lost 5 bases, J lost 6 bases, and 13 bases lay in between. The CDR3 DNA sequence: TGCGCCAGCAGCGAGACTAGAGGCTCCGGGGAGCTGTTTTTT. Protein product: CASSETRGSGELFF.

The V gene is TRBV14, the J gene TRBJ2-3; D possibly uses TRBD1 or TRBD2 (5 bases each). V lost 3 bases, J lost 10 bases, and 11 bases lay in between. The CDR3 covers 12 residues. Germline-derived CDR1 and CDR2 are SGHDN and FVKESK. The CDR3 sequence: CASSQGRGPQYF. CDR3 DNA: TGTGCCAGCAGCCAGGGTCGGGGCCCGCAGTATTTT.

Notes on this clone: Other DNA sequences in the sample encode the same CDR3. CDR3 region: CASSLVGSSYNEQFF. The CDR3, as DNA: TGTGCCAGCAGCTTGGTCGGGAGCTCCTACAATGAGCAGTTCTTC. This rearrangement joins TRBV5-6 to TRBJ2-1, with D possibly TRBD2 on 6 matching bases. The CDR3 has 15 residues. V lost 0 bases and J lost 0, with 7 bases in between. Germline loops: CDR1 SGHDT, CDR2 YYEEEE.

The CDR3 region is CATSRDEQFF. Here the CDR3 DNA reads TGTGCCACCAGCAGAGATGAGCAGTTCTTC. V is TRBV15 and J is TRBJ2-1; D is unclear. Trimming pared 0 bases from V and 9 bases from J, leaving 0 bases between. Germline V gene lookup returns CDR1 LNHNV and CDR2 YYDKDF (reference sequence). The CDR3 is 10 amino acids.

The rearrangement links TRBV4-1 to TRBJ1-2; unclear D gene. Germline CDR1 is MGHRA and CDR2 is YSYEKL. CDR3 length equals 15 residues. V shed 1 base and J shed 8 bases, with 17 bases lying between them. CDR3 sequence reads: CASSQGAATSRGYTF. CDR3 DNA: TGCGCCAGCAGCCAAGGGGCAGCTACGTCCCGGGGCTACACCTTC.

Comment on this clone: Other DNA sequences in the sample encode the same CDR3. The chain combines TRBV19 with TRBJ1-1; D gene uncertain. The V gene's germline CDR1 is LNHDA and CDR2 SQIVND (reference sequence). CDR3 size: 12 residues. The V gene lost 5 bases and the J gene lost 2 bases, with 6 bases spanning the gap. The CDR3: CASSSGNTEAFF. CDR3 DNA sequence: TGTGCCAGTAGTTCGGGAAACACTGAAGCTTTCTTT. Full variable domain (remainder filled in from reference TRBV19 and TRBJ1-1): DGGITQSPKYLFRKEGQNVTLSCEQNLNHDAMYWYRQDPGQGLRLIYYSQIVNDFQKGDIAEGYSVSREKKESFPLTVTSAQKNPTAFYLCASSSGNTEAFFGQGTRLTVV.

V gene TRBV19 combines with J gene TRBJ2-3; D tentatively reads TRBD1 or TRBD2 (5 bases each). The CDR3 runs to 14 residues. The V gene lost 8 bases and the J gene lost 2 bases, with 14 bases spanning the gap. Per germline, CDR1 LNHDA and CDR2 SQIVND (reference sequence). Here the CDR3 reads CASGTEIHTDTQYF. The CDR3 region has the DNA TGTGCCAGTGGGACGGAAATCCACACAGATACGCAGTATTTT.

The rearrangement joins TRBV28 to TRBJ1-5; D not certain. The V end lost 5 bases, the J end lost 0 bases, and 23 bases lay between the germline ends. The germline V gene encodes CDR1 MDHEN and CDR2 SYDVKM. This CDR3 has 19 residues. The CDR3 region is CASSHPDGNLTYSNQPQHF. Written as DNA, the CDR3 is TGTGCCAGCAGTCACCCGGACGGCAACCTCACGTATAGCAATCAGCCCCAGCATTTT.

The rearrangement joins TRBV27 to TRBJ1-1, with TRBD1 identical over 9 bases. The V and J ends lost 7 bases and 3 bases, in that order; junction bases with no gene match: 6. CDR3 length equals 14 residues. The germline V gene encodes CDR1 MNHEY and CDR2 SMNVEV (reference sequence). CDR3 sequence (DNA): TGTGCCAGCAAGATACAGGGGGCGCACACTGAAGCTTTCTTT. Its protein is CASKIQGAHTEAFF.

The V call is TRBV30, the J call TRBJ1-2; 8 bases line up with TRBD1. The CDR3 has 13 amino acids. The V gene end was trimmed by 3 bases and the J gene end by 4 bases; junction bases not matched to a gene: 4. CDR1 is GTSNPN, CDR2 SVGIG, per germline (reference sequence). DNA of the CDR3: TGTGCCTGGAGCATGACAGGGGCCTATGGCTACACCTTC. This encodes CAWSMTGAYGYTF.

The gene calls are TRBV6-4 and TRBJ2-3; no definite D call. CDR1 and CDR2 from the germline V gene are MRHNA and SNTAGT. Trimming cost V 3 bases and J 0 bases, with 7 bases left between them. The CDR3 totals 14 residues. The CDR3 reads CASSESASTDTQYF. CDR3 coding DNA: TGTGCCAGCAGTGAGTCCGCTAGCACAGATACGCAGTATTTT.

Notes on this clone: Other DNA sequences of this sample code for an identical CDR3. CDR3 protein: CASSAPGLAGYNEQFF. For the CDR3, the DNA is TGTGCCAGCAGCGCGCCGGGACTAGCGGGGTACAATGAGCAGTTCTTC. The chain has TRBV9 and TRBJ2-1; TRBD2 agrees at 13 bases. Germline V lookup: CDR1 SGDLS, CDR2 YYNGEE. V shed 3 bases, J shed 4 bases, and the junction held 4 bases outside the gene matches. The CDR3 sequence is 16 residues long.

The genes are TRBV11-3 and TRBJ2-7; the D call may be TRBD1 or TRBD2 (6 bases each). Looked up from germline, CDR1 is SGHNT and CDR2 is YENEEA. The V end was cut by 5 bases, the J end by 6 bases, with 17 bases between. The CDR3 has 14 amino acids. CDR3 amino acids: CASSALDGGLEQYF. The DNA for the CDR3 is TGTGCCAGCAGCGCACTGGATGGGGGGCTCGAGCAGTACTTC.

This clone was detected only once. The V gene is TRBV15, the J gene TRBJ2-1; 9 positions agree with TRBD1. This CDR3 region has 15 residues. The J segment lost 5 bases and the V segment lost 4 bases, leaving 6 bases of the junction unmatched. Germline V gene data show CDR1 as LNHNV and CDR2 as YYDKDF (reference sequence). CDR3 protein: CATSTDRGRDNEQFF. The CDR3 nucleotides are TGTGCCACCAGCACGGACAGGGGTCGCGACAATGAGCAGTTCTTC.

J is TRBJ1-6 and V is TRBV4-3; D may be TRBD1 (6 bases). Germline V gene sequence: CDR1 LGHNA, CDR2 YSLEER. The CDR3 contains 15 residues. V dropped 0 bases and J dropped 8 bases, with 11 bases sitting between them. CDR3: CASSQESGEHSPLHF. CDR3 in DNA: TGCGCCAGCAGCCAAGAATCAGGGGAACATTCACCCCTCCACTTT.